One and the same sample provided the 2 T cell receptor beta chains below, sequenced in a study of shared clonotypes between healthy human individuals. Produced via immunoSEQ multiplex PCR; TCRdb's table is partial and in-frame only. The repertoire has approximately 2.4 million clones, 90% to 96% of them found once; the top ten carry roughly 0.13%. The sequenced material came from naive CD4+ T cells sorted from blood. Subset meaning: CD45RA+ positively selected. The source of these receptors is a young man in good health.

This clone was seen once. The rearrangement links TRBV9 to TRBJ1-2, with D tentatively TRBD1 (6 bases). Germline values: CDR1 SGDLS, CDR2 YYNGEE. The CDR3 has 14 residues. The ends were cut back, 0 bases at V and 4 bases at J, with 10 bases in the middle. The CDR3 sequence: CASSVETGGYGYTF. The CDR3 DNA reads as TGTGCCAGCAGCGTAGAGACAGGTGGCTATGGCTACACCTTC.

The rearrangement links TRBV18 to TRBJ1-6; 9 bases fit TRBD1. This CDR3 contains 20 residues. Germline CDR1 is KGHSH and CDR2 is LQKENI. Trimming at V came to 3 bases and at J to 0 bases, leaving 12 bases not matched to a gene. The CDR3 spells CASSPITGQGTSSYNSPLHF. The CDR3 coding sequence is TGTGCCAGCTCACCGATAACAGGACAGGGGACGAGCTCCTATAATTCACCCCTCCACTTT.